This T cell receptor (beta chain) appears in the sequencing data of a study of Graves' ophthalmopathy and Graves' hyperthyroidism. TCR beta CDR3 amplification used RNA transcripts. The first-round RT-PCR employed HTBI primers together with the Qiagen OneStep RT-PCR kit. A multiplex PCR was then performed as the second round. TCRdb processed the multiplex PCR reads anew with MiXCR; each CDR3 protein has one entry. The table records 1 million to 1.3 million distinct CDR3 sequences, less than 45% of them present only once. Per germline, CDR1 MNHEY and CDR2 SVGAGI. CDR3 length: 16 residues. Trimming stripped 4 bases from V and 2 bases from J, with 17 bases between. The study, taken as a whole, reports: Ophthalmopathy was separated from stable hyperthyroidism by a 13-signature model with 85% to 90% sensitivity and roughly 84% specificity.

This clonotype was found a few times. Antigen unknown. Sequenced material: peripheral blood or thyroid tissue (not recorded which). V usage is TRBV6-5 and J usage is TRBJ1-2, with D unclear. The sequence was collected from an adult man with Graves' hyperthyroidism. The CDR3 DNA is TGTGCCAGCAGTTCCCTACTCGGACCGATCAACTATGGCTACACCTTC. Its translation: CASSSLLGPINYGYTF.